This TCR beta chain stems from a study of blood T cell repertoires in COVID-19. TCRdb keeps only in-frame clones here, not all; method: immunoSEQ multiplex PCR. The sample records 410,000 or so clones, roughly 85% being singletons. This clone has a single count. The germline V and J ends were trimmed by 1 base and 3 bases, with 9 bases remaining between them. CDR1 is LGHDT, CDR2 YNNKEL, per germline (reference sequence). The CDR3 has 15 amino acids. This receptor was identified in a woman under 40 with active or convalescent COVID-19. This chain uses TRBV3-1 (or the pseudogene TRBV3-2) with TRBJ1-4; maybe TRBD1 (6 bases). The sequenced sample was peripheral blood. As DNA, the CDR3 is TGTGCCAGCAGCCAAGCGCCAGGGGCTAATGAAAAACTGTTTTTT. As protein: CASSQAPGANEKLFF.